This record concerns one T cell receptor (beta chain) sequence. Authors' analysis steps: By means of reference gene primer amplification, nucleated cell counts were estimated. Some clones are missing from TCRdb's copy, which holds only in-frame ones; the method was immunoSEQ multiplex PCR. V, J and clone size were drawn from that table, and D and trimming were deduced from the DNA. Of tens of thousands of clones in the sample, around 80% were seen once. This sample is drawn from a study of blood T cell repertoires in COVID-19. About the study: Spain, Italy and the United States supplied samples that represented acute and convalescent COVID-19. The analysed material was cDNA or gDNA that came from T cells, B-cell-depleted T cells, or PBMCs.

The CDR3 runs to 14 residues. Looked up from germline, CDR1 is MDHEN and CDR2 is SYDVKM. V lost 7 bases to trimming and J lost 2 bases, with 9 bases between them. Sample: PBMCs or T cells enriched from blood (not recorded which). The chain joins TRBV28 to TRBJ1-6; D is uncertain. The origin of this receptor is a woman aged 40 to 50 with acute COVID-19. The CDR3 spells CASIAGTYNSPLHF. CDR3 in DNA: TGTGCCAGCATCGCGGGAACCTATAATTCACCCCTCCACTTT.